This T cell receptor (beta chain) was profiled in a study of T cell responses to AZD1222 COVID-19 vaccine. Trimming took 6 bases from V and 2 from J, leaving 13 bases between them. Germline V gene sequence: CDR1 MNHEY, CDR2 SVGAGI. This CDR3 comprises 14 residues. Repertoires were generated with immunoSEQ multiplex PCR, while TCRdb's copy carries only in-frame clones and drops some. Here the sample spans over 130,000 clones, roughly nine tenths being singletons. The sequence derives from an adult who received the AZD1222 COVID-19 vaccine. This chain joins TRBV6-5 and TRBJ1-1, with TRBD1 as a possible D gene (6 bases). Specimen: peripheral blood, collected 28 days after the second AZD1222 dose. The CDR3 sequence: CASSPGTTNTEAFF. CDR3 nucleotides: TGTGCCAGCAGCCCCGGGACAACAAACACTGAAGCTTTCTTT.